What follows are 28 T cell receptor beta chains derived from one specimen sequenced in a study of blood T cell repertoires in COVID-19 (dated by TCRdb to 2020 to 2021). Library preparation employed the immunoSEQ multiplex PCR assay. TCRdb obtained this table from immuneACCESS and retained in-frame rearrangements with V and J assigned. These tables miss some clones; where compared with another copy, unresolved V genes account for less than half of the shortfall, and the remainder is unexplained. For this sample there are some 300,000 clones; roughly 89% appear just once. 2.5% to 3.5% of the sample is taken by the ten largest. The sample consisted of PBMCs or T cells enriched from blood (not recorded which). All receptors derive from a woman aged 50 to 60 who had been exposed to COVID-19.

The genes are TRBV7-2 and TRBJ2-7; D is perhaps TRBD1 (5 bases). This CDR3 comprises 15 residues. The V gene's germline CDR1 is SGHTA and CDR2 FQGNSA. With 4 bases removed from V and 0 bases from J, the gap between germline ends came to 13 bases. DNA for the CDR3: TGTGCCAGCAGCTCCGACAGTTCTACCTCCTACGAGCAGTACTTC. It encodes CASSSDSSTSYEQYF. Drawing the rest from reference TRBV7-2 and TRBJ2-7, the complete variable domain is GAGVSQSPSNKVTEKGKDVELRCDPISGHTALYWYRQSLGQGLEFLIYFQGNSAPDKSGLPSDRFSAERTGGSVSTLTIQRTQQEDSAVYLCASSSDSSTSYEQYFGPGTRLTVT.

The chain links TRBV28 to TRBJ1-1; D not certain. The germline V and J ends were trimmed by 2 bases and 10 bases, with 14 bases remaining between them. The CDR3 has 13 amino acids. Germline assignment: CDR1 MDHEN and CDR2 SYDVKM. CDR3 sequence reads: CASSLVLEVGAFF. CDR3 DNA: TGTGCCAGCAGTTTAGTCTTAGAAGTTGGAGCTTTCTTT.

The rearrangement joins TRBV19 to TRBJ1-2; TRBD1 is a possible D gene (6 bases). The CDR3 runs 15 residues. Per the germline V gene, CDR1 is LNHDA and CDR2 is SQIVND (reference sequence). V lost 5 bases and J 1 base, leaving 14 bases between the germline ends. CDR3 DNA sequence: TGTGCCAGTAGTGCCCGGGACAACCTTAACTATGGCTACACCTTC. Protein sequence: CASSARDNLNYGYTF.

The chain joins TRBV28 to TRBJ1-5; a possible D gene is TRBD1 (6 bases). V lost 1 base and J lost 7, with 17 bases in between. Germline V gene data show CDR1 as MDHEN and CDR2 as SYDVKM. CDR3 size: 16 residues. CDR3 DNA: TGTGCCAGCAGTTTATTGGATACAGGGCTGCGGCAGCCCCAGCATTTT. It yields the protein CASSLLDTGLRQPQHF.

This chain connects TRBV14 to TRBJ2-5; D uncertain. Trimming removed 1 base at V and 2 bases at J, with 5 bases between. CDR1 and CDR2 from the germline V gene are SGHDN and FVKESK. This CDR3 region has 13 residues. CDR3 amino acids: CASSQAHQETQYF. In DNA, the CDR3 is TGTGCCAGCAGCCAAGCCCATCAAGAGACCCAGTACTTC. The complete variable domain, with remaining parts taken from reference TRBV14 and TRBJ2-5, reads EAGVTQFPSHSVIEKGQTVTLRCDPISGHDNLYWYRRVMGKEIKFLLHFVKESKQDESGMPNNRFLAERTGGTYSTLKVQPAELEDSGVYFCASSQAHQETQYFGPGTRLLVL.

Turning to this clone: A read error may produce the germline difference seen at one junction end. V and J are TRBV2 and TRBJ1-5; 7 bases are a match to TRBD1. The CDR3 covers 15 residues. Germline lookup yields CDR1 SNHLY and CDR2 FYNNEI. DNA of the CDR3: TGTGCCAGCAGAGAAGGGGACAGTAGCAATCAGCCCCAGCATTTT. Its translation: CASREGDSSNQPQHF. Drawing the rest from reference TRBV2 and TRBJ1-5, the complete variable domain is EPEVTQTPSHQVTQMGQEVILRCVPISNHLYFYWYRQILGQKVEFLVSFYNNEISEKSEIFDDQFSVERPDGSNFTLKIRSTKLEDSAMYFCASREGDSSNQPQHFGDGTRLSIL.

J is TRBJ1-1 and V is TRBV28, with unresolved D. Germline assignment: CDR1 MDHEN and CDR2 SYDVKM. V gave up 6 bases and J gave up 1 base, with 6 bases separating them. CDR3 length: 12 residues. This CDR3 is CASRDSNTEAFF. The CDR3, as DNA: TGTGCCAGCAGGGACTCGAACACTGAAGCTTTCTTT. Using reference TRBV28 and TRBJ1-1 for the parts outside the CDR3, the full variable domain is DVKVTQSSRYLVKRTGEKVFLECVQDMDHENMFWYRQDPGLGLRLIYFSYDVKMKEKGDIPEGYSVSREKKERFSLILESASTNQTSMYLCASRDSNTEAFFGQGTRLTVV.

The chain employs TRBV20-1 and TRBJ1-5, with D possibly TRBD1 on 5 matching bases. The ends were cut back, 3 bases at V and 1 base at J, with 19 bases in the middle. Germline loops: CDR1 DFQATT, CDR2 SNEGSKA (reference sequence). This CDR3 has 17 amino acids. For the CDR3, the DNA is TGCAGTGCTAGTCATGGACACATCCTTACCAGCAATCAGCCCCAGCATTTT. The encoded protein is CSASHGHILTSNQPQHF.

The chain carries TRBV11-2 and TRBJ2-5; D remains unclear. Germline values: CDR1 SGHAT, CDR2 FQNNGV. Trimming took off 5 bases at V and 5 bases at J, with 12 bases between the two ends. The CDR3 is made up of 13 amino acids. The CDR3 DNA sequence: TGTGCCAGCAGCGCTACTGTCCCGGAGACCCAGTACTTC. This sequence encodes CASSATVPETQYF.

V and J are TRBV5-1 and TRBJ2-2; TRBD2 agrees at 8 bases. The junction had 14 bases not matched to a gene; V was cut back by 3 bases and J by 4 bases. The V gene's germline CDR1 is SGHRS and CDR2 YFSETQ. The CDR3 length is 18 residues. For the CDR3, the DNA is TGCGCCAGCAGCTCCCTAGCGTCGGGGGGGGCGAGCACCGGGGAGCTGTTTTTT. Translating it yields CASSSLASGGASTGELFF.

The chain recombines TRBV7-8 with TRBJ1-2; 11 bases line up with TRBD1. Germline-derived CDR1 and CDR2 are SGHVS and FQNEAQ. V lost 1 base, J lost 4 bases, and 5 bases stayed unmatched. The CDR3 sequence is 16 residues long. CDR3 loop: CASSLGTGGRVYGYTF. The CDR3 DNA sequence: TGTGCCAGCAGCTTAGGGACAGGGGGCCGAGTCTATGGCTACACCTTC.

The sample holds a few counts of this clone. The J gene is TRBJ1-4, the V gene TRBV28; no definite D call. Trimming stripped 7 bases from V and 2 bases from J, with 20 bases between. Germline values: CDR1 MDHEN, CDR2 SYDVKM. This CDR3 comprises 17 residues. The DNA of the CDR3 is TGTGCCAGCAAAGTCAGTGGGGAGTTACGGACTAATGAAAAACTGTTTTTT. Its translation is CASKVSGELRTNEKLFF.

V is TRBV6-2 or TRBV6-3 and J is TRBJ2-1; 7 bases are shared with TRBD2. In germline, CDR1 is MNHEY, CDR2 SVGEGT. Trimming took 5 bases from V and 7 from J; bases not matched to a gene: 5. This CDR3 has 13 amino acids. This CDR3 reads CASSATGRNEQFF. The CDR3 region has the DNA TGTGCCAGCAGTGCGACCGGGAGGAATGAGCAGTTCTTC.

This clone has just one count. The CDR3 loop is CASSQVSSYGYTF. DNA for the CDR3: TGTGCCAGCAGCCAAGTGAGTAGCTATGGCTACACCTTC. The chain couples TRBV3-1 (or the pseudogene TRBV3-2) to TRBJ1-2; D uncertain. V was trimmed by 1 base and J by 4 bases, leaving 7 bases between them. This CDR3 is built from 13 residues. Germline-derived CDR1 and CDR2 are LGHDT and YNNKEL (reference sequence).

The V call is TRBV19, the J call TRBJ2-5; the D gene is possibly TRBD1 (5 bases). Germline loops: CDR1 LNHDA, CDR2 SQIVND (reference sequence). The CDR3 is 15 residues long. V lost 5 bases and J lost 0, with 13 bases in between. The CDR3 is CASSWGTTNQETQYF. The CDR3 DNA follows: TGTGCCAGTAGTTGGGGCACGACCAACCAAGAGACCCAGTACTTC.

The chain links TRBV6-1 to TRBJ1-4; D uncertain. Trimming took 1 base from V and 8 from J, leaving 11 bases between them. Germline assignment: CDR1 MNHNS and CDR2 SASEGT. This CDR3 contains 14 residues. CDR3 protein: CASSEGTEEEKLFF. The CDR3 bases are TGTGCCAGCAGTGAAGGGACTGAAGAGGAAAAACTGTTTTTT.

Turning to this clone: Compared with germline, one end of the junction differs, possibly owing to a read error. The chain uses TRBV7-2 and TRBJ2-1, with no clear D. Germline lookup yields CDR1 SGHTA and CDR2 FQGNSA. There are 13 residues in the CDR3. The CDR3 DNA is TGTGCCAGCAGCTTAGAGGCTTCAGGCTCAGGAATCTTC. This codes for CASSLEASGSGIF.

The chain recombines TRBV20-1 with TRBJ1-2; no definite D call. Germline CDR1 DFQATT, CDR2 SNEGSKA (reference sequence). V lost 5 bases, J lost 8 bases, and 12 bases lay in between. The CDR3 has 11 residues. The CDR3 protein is CSAQDSVGYTF. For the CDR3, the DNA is TGCAGTGCTCAGGACTCAGTCGGCTACACCTTC.

The CDR3, as DNA: TGTGCCAGCAGTATTCAGGGGAACACTGAAGCTTTCTTT. This gives the protein CASSIQGNTEAFF. J is TRBJ1-1 and V is TRBV12-3 or TRBV12-4, with D perhaps TRBD1 (5 bases). The V end lost 5 bases, the J end lost 1 base, and 8 bases lay between the germline ends. CDR3 length equals 13 residues.

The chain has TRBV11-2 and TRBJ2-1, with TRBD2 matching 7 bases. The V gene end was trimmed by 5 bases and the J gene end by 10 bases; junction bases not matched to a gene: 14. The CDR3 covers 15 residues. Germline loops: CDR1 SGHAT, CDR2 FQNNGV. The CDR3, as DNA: TGTGCCAGCAGCCTGATGTGGGGAGGGCGGGAAGAGCAGTTCTTC. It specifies CASSLMWGGREEQFF.

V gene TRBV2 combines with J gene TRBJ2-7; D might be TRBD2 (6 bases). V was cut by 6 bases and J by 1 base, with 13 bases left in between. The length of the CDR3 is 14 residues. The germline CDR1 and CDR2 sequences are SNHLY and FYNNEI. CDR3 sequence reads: CASRWGLTSYEQYF. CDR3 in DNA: TGTGCCAGCAGATGGGGACTGACATCCTACGAGCAGTACTTC.

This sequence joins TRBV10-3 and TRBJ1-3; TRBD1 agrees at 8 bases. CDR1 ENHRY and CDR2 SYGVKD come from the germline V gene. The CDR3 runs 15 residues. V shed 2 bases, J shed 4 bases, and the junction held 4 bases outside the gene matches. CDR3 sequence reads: CAISETGQAGNTIYF. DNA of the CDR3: TGTGCCATCAGTGAGACGGGACAGGCCGGAAACACCATATATTTT.

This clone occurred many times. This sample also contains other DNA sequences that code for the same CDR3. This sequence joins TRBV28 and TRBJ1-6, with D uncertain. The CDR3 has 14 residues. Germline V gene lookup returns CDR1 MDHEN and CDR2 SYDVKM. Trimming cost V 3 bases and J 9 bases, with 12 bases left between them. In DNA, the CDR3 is TGTGCCAGCAGTTTTTCTACCCGAGGTTCACCCCTCCACTTT. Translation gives CASSFSTRGSPLHF.

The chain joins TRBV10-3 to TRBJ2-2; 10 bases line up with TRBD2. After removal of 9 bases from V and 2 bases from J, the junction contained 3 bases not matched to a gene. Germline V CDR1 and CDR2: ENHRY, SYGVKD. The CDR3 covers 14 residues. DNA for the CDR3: TGTGCCATTACTAGCGGGGTCAACACCGGGGAGCTGTTTTTT. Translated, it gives CAITSGVNTGELFF.

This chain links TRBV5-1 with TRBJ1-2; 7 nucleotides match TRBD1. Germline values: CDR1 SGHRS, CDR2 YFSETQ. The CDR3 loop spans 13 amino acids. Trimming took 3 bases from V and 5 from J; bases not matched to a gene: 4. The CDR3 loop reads CASSSTGRYGYTF. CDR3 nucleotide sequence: TGCGCCAGCAGCTCGACAGGGAGATATGGCTACACCTTC.

The CDR3 reads CASSGQGAGSPLHF. CDR3 DNA: TGTGCCAGCAGTGGACAGGGGGCTGGTTCACCCCTCCACTTT. The chain employs TRBV2 and TRBJ1-6, with 10 bases lining up with TRBD1. CDR3 length: 14 residues. Germline CDR1 reads SNHLY; CDR2 reads FYNNEI. The J segment lost 9 bases and the V segment lost 4 bases, leaving 3 bases of the junction unmatched.

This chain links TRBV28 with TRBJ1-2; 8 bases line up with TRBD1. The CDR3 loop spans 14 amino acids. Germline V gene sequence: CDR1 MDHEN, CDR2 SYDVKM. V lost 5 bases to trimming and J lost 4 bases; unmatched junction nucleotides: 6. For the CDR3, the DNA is TGTGCCAGCAGTAGGCAGGGGGCCGTCTATGGCTACACCTTC. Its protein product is CASSRQGAVYGYTF.

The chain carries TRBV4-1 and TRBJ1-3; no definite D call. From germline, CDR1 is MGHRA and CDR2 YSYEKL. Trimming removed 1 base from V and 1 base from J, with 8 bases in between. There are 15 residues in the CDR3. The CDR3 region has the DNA TGCGCCAGCAGCCAAGCACCGGGGTCTGGAAACACCATATATTTT. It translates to CASSQAPGSGNTIYF.